The clone carrying this T cell receptor beta chain was seen just once. The protocol was immunoSEQ multiplex PCR, while the TCRdb copy is restricted to in-frame clones and leaves out a portion. Of 650,000 to 800,000 clones listed, 92% were seen once; the top ten hold approximately 22%. J lost 1 base, V lost 6 bases, and 5 bases had no gene match. Germline V gives CDR1 LNHNV, CDR2 YYDKDF (reference sequence). The CDR3 has 15 residues. This entry is derived from a study of shared clonotypes between healthy human individuals. CD45RO-negative cells were positively selected for CCR7, leaving out terminally differentiated effector memory CD45RA+ cells.

Sequencing was performed on naive CD8+ T cells sorted from blood. This receptor was obtained from a man aged 25-45 years in good health. This chain uses TRBV15 with TRBJ2-2; the match to TRBD2 covers 7 bases. This chain's CDR3 is CATSGGGKNTGELFF. The CDR3 nucleotides read TGTGCCACCAGTGGCGGGGGTAAGAACACCGGGGAGCTGTTTTTT. Full variable domain (remainder filled in from reference TRBV15 and TRBJ2-2): DAMVIQNPRYQVTQFGKPVTLSCSQTLNHNVMYWYQQKSSQAPKLLFHYYDKDFNNEADTPDNFQSRRPNTSFCFLDIRSPGLGDTAMYLCATSGGGKNTGELFFGEGSRLTVL.